The rows below give T cell receptor beta chains drawn from one sample of a study of blood T cell repertoires in COVID-19. Repertoires were generated with immunoSEQ multiplex PCR, while TCRdb's copy carries only in-frame clones and drops some. The repertoire holds about 140,000 clones, roughly 84% seen once, with approximately 4% in the top ten. Input material: PBMCs or T cells enriched from blood (not recorded which). Every receptor here comes from a man between 45 and 60 years old in a cohort exposed to, infected with or recovered from COVID-19 (not recorded which). The CDR3 runs from the conserved cysteine through the conserved F or W. The D gene is left open where the match is weak. The size of a clone is reported for some rows only, either as once, few or many, or as a class for expanded clones.

d_call j_call v_call clone_size cdr3_aa
. TRBJ2-2 TRBV3-1/TRBV3-2 . CASSQEVGTGELFF
. TRBJ1-1 TRBV6-5 once CASSLQGNTEAFF
TRBD1 TRBJ1-1 TRBV6-5 . CASSYGSGGLTEAFF
TRBD1 TRBJ2-1 TRBV24-1 . CATGTDYEQFF
. TRBJ1-6 TRBV5-4 . CASRGAALDSPLHF
TRBD1 TRBJ2-7 TRBV5-1 . CASSGSGTGSEQYF
. TRBJ2-1 TRBV24-1 . CATSDLTGGYNEQFF
. TRBJ1-5 TRBV28 once CASSLTIQPQHF
. TRBJ2-3 TRBV12-3/TRBV12-4 . CASRPYEVDTQYF
TRBD2 TRBJ2-7 TRBV5-1 . CASSPAGTSGGSSYEQYF
. TRBJ1-2 TRBV15 . CATSTPTGRLYGYTF
. TRBJ2-3 TRBV7-3 . CASSLEGQGDTQYF
. TRBJ2-7 TRBV5-1 . CASSLEPTYEQYF
TRBD2 TRBJ2-1 TRBV5-6 . CASSLEREVYYNEQFF
. TRBJ1-1 TRBV28 . CASKLGGMMNTEAFF
. TRBJ2-7 TRBV7-7 . CASSPGQTYEQYF
. TRBJ2-4 TRBV10-3 . CAISDRENGKNIQYF
. TRBJ2-4 TRBV9 . CASSVDWAGIQYF
. TRBJ1-6 TRBV5-6 . CASSFRTENSPLHF
TRBD2 TRBJ2-7 TRBV3-1/TRBV3-2 . CASSPATSGGFPYEQYF
. TRBJ2-7 TRBV24-1 . CATSDFSGKQYF
TRBD1 TRBJ2-7 TRBV6-1 once CASSGATGGPIYEQYF
. TRBJ2-7 TRBV27 . CASSSDRSYPYEQYF
. TRBJ1-1 TRBV6-2/TRBV6-3 . CASSYSLGRPYEAFF
TRBD1 TRBJ1-6 TRBV5-1 . CASSLGQGAYSPLHF
. TRBJ1-3 TRBV9 . CASSVARSGGNTIYF
TRBD1 TRBJ1-3 TRBV9 few CASSEGAGLSGNTIYF
. TRBJ1-5 TRBV19 . CASSRPGGNQPQHF
TRBD2 TRBJ2-7 TRBV4-1 . CASSHSAGGLNEQYF
TRBD1 TRBJ2-7 TRBV9 . CASSVAGQASYEQYF
. TRBJ2-2 TRBV5-1 . CASSLVVSGVGELFF
TRBD2 TRBJ2-5 TRBV7-7 . CASSLGTGGETQYF
. TRBJ2-1 TRBV28 few CASSNPLSSREFLNEQFF
TRBD1 TRBJ2-2 TRBV5-8 . CASSTGVQISGELFF
. TRBJ1-6 TRBV6-5 . CASSYGQGMSPLHF
. TRBJ2-3 TRBV7-9 . CASTIQADPTDTQYF
. TRBJ2-3 TRBV10-3 . CAISDKQVDTQYF
TRBD2 TRBJ2-7 TRBV23-1 . CASSQGRDGTTYEQYF
TRBD2 TRBJ2-5 TRBV6-5 . CASSYWGTSREETQYF
. TRBJ2-7 TRBV3-1/TRBV3-2 few CATTSGGGRYEQYF
TRBD1 TRBJ1-1 TRBV19 once CASSLGQGNTEAFF
. TRBJ2-7 TRBV5-1 . CASRALTYEQYF
TRBD1 TRBJ1-1 TRBV7-8 . CASSFSGQGGTEAFF
. TRBJ2-1 TRBV29-1 . CSVDGQHNEQFF
TRBD2 TRBJ2-1 TRBV5-1 . CASSWVLAGAPFF
. TRBJ1-5 TRBV5-1 . CASSPGNGNQPQHF
TRBD1 TRBJ2-4 TRBV28 . CASSFGTGTGANIQYF
. TRBJ2-2 TRBV19 . CASSWSGSGELFF
TRBD1 TRBJ1-2 TRBV19 . CASSTTGMEGYTF
TRBD2 TRBJ2-2 TRBV2 . CASSDFSGGNGELFF